Given below is one TCR beta chain in context. The antigen is unknown. The data are from a study of STAT5B mutations in CD4+ large granular lymphocyte leukemia. Between the trimmed V and J ends, which lost 2 bases and 1 base, there was a span of 10 bases. The CDR3 consists of 14 residues. From germline, CDR1 is SGHRS and CDR2 YFSETQ. Overall study findings and caveats: 8/27 top patient clones versus 2/35 control clones were TRBV06-family.

TCRdb's copy holds only in-frame clones and misses some; the assay was immunoSEQ multiplex PCR. The sample consists of roughly 24,000 clones, 55% to 75% of them appearing once. Buffy coats from healthy blood donors served as controls. The sequenced material came from CD4+ T cells from blood buffy coats. The clonotype was recovered from a human donor in good health. The chain carries TRBV5-1 and TRBJ2-7, with D possibly being TRBD1 (6 bases). CDR3 sequence reads: CASSFRDISYEQYF. Written as DNA, the CDR3 is TGCGCCAGCAGCTTCCGGGACATTTCCTACGAGCAGTACTTC.